One and the same sample provided the 14 T cell receptor beta chains below, sequenced in a study of siplizumab effects on memory and regulatory T cells. Sequencing was performed with immunoSEQ multiplex PCR; in TCRdb, only in-frame clones are kept and a portion is missing. Of approximately 60,000 clones detected, roughly 97% appear once; the ten largest clones hold more than 0.095%. What was sequenced was naive CD8+ T cells sorted from blood. The receptors come from a human donor in good health.

This clone appeared a single time. The chain is built from TRBV5-6 and TRBJ2-7, with a weak D call TRBD1 (7 bases). The germline CDR1 and CDR2 sequences are SGHDT and YYEEEE. This CDR3 is 14 amino acids long. V lost 4 bases and J lost 1, with 12 bases in between. The CDR3 nucleotides are TGTGCCAGCAGCGGGGGGACAGCGTCCTACGAGCAGTACTTC. Translated, it gives CASSGGTASYEQYF.

The chain has TRBV19 and TRBJ2-1, with TRBD2 matching over 8 bases. Germline assignment: CDR1 LNHDA and CDR2 SQIVND (reference sequence). There are 15 residues in the CDR3. V was pared by 6 bases and J by 0 bases, with 4 bases of the junction left unmatched. The CDR3 nucleotides read TGTGCCAGTAGCCCGGGGGGGGGCTCCTACAATGAGCAGTTCTTC. It yields the protein CASSPGGGSYNEQFF.

The CDR3 loop reads CAWSRTGGSEQYF. The CDR3 coding sequence is TGTGCCTGGAGCCGGACAGGGGGCTCCGAGCAGTACTTC. V gene TRBV30 combines with J gene TRBJ2-7, with 11 nucleotides matching TRBD1. CDR1 and CDR2 from the germline V gene are GTSNPN and SVGIG (reference sequence). V was clipped by 3 bases and J by 6 bases; unmatched bases: 4. This CDR3 has 13 residues.

This sequence joins TRBV13 and TRBJ2-2; 15 bases are a match to TRBD2. Looked up from germline, CDR1 is PRHDT and CDR2 is FYEKMQ (reference sequence). CDR3 length equals 18 residues. V shed 5 bases, J shed 1 base, and the junction held 5 bases outside the gene matches. CDR3 coding DNA: TGTGCCAGCAGCCCAGCGGGACTAGCGGGGGGGAACACCGGGGAGCTGTTTTTT. Its protein is CASSPAGLAGGNTGELFF.

The chain recombines TRBV19 with TRBJ2-4; tentative D call: TRBD2 (7 bases). The CDR3 is 13 residues long. The V end was cut by 3 bases, the J end by 8 bases, with 11 bases between. In germline, CDR1 is LNHDA, CDR2 SQIVND (reference sequence). The CDR3 loop reads CASSMAGAYIQYF. The CDR3 DNA is TGTGCCAGTAGTATGGCGGGGGCGTACATTCAGTACTTC. Variable domain in full (rest from reference TRBV19 and TRBJ2-4): DGGITQSPKYLFRKEGQNVTLSCEQNLNHDAMYWYRQDPGQGLRLIYYSQIVNDFQKGDIAEGYSVSREKKESFPLTVTSAQKNPTAFYLCASSMAGAYIQYFGAGTRLSVL.

The chain employs TRBV4-1 and TRBJ2-7; possible D gene TRBD2, 6 bases. This CDR3 is built from 14 residues. Trimming shortened V by 1 base and J by 3 bases, and 10 bases separated the two germline ends. Germline V CDR1 and CDR2: MGHRA, YSYEKL. The CDR3 bases are TGCGCCAGCAGCCAAGGAGTGGGGGGCTACGAGCAGTACTTC. It yields the protein CASSQGVGGYEQYF.

The rearrangement uses TRBV30 and TRBJ2-7; D is uncertain. The germline V and J ends were trimmed by 0 bases and 5 bases, with 5 bases remaining between them. The CDR3 runs 11 residues. The germline gives CDR1 GTSNPN, CDR2 SVGIG (reference sequence). CDR3 nucleotide sequence: TGTGCCTGGAGTGTACAGAACGAGCAGTACTTC. Its translation is CAWSVQNEQYF.

The chain employs TRBV6-6 and TRBJ2-3; 7 nucleotides line up with TRBD1. The CDR3 contains 14 residues. Germline V CDR1 and CDR2: MNHNY, SVGAGI (reference sequence). V was clipped by 2 bases and J by 1 base; unmatched bases: 0. CDR3 bases: TGTGCCAGCAGTTACGGACAGGGCACAGATACGCAGTATTTT. Translation: CASSYGQGTDTQYF.

J is TRBJ1-2 and V is TRBV18; TRBD1 matches at 7 bases. The CDR3 length is 15 residues. Looked up from germline, CDR1 is KGHSH and CDR2 is LQKENI. Trimming removed 3 bases from V and 6 bases from J; junction bases left unmatched: 10. CDR3 bases: TGTGCCAGCTCACCTGCGACAGGGTCTCTCGATGGCTACACCTTC. Its protein is CASSPATGSLDGYTF. Complete variable domain (other parts from reference TRBV18 and TRBJ1-2): NAGVMQNPRHLVRRRGQEARLRCSPMKGHSHVYWYRQLPEEGLKFMVYLQKENIIDESGMPKERFSAEFPKEGPSILRIQQVVRGDSAAYFCASSPATGSLDGYTFGSGTRLTVV.

This clone was observed a single time. V usage is TRBV7-6 and J usage is TRBJ1-4; D remains ambiguous. Germline CDR1 reads SGHVS; CDR2 reads FNYEAQ. The CDR3 has 17 residues. V gave up 1 base and J gave up 0 bases, with 12 bases separating them. The CDR3 DNA reads as TGTGCCAGCAGCTTAGAAGCGACCCAGACAACTAATGAAAAACTGTTTTTT. Its protein product is CASSLEATQTTNEKLFF.

This sequence joins TRBV6-4 and TRBJ2-6; TRBD1 matches 8 bases. After removal of 0 bases from V and 4 bases from J, the junction contained 11 bases not matched to a gene. Germline CDR1 and CDR2: MRHNA and SNTAGT. This CDR3 has 19 amino acids. CDR3 sequence (DNA): TGTGCCAGCAGTGACTCGGCAGGGGGCGGATACCTGGGGGCCAACGTCCTGACTTTC. It encodes CASSDSAGGGYLGANVLTF.

The chain carries TRBV2 and TRBJ2-1, with 15 bases fitting TRBD2. V was clipped by 4 bases and J by 9 bases; unmatched bases: 4. The CDR3 is made up of 15 amino acids. Germline CDR1 SNHLY, CDR2 FYNNEI. The CDR3 reads CASSGTSGGAFEQFF. CDR3 coding DNA: TGTGCCAGCAGTGGGACTAGCGGGGGGGCCTTTGAGCAGTTCTTC.

This chain connects TRBV25-1 to TRBJ2-2; possible D gene TRBD1, 5 bases. Germline CDR1 reads MGHDK; CDR2 reads SYGVNS. V dropped 4 bases and J dropped 7 bases, with 13 bases sitting between them. The CDR3 has 14 amino acids. The CDR3: CASSGWVGVGELFF. Here the CDR3 DNA reads TGTGCCAGCAGTGGATGGGTAGGGGTCGGGGAGCTGTTTTTT.

The rearrangement uses TRBV6-1 and TRBJ2-7; tentative D call: TRBD2 (7 bases). This CDR3 has 16 residues. Trimming stripped 2 bases from V and 2 bases from J, with 16 bases between. CDR1 and CDR2 (germline): MNHNS, SASEGT. The CDR3 bases are TGTGCCAGCAGTGAAAGGGGGGGGATTTCCCCCTACGAGCAGTACTTC. This gives the protein CASSERGGISPYEQYF.